This T cell receptor (beta chain) came from a study of T-cell reconstitution after alpha-beta-depleted transplantation in children. This clonotype was counted at least ten times. Preparation of the TCRbeta library was carried out with unique molecular identifiers. Each CDR3 protein gets one entry after TCRdb re-called the PCR reads with MiXCR. This table holds about 490,000 distinct CDR3 sequences, roughly a tenth found once. Sequencing was performed on PBMCs, taken before TCRalphabeta/CD19-depleted stem cell transplant. This clonotype originated in a child aged 2-15 years with inherited bone marrow failure, due to receive a stem cell transplant.

CDR3 in DNA: TGTGCCAGCGCCGGACAGGCTAGGGGGACTAGCACAGATACGCAGTATTTT. It specifies CASAGQARGTSTDTQYF. The rearrangement links TRBV6-1 to TRBJ2-3; tentatively, D is TRBD1 (7 bases). The germline V gene encodes CDR1 MNHNS and CDR2 SASEGT. The CDR3 runs to 17 residues. V lost 8 bases and J 0 bases, leaving 21 bases between the germline ends.